The present TCR beta chain was sequenced within a study of cytomegalovirus exposure and HLA in healthy donors. PCR involved 60 Vbeta and 13 Jbeta primers. Measured with immunoSEQ multiplex PCR; TCRdb has only the in-frame clones, and not every one. The ten most abundant clones cover 0.5% to 0.7% of a sample with about 110,000 clones. Sequenced: PBMCs. The source of this sequence is a man aged 50 to 59 in good health and CMV-seronegative.

This chain's CDR3 is CASSPGSLSSYEQYF. The CDR3, as DNA: TGTGCCAGCAGCCCGGGTTCCCTAAGCTCCTACGAGCAGTACTTC. The chain is built from TRBV7-2 and TRBJ2-7, with D hard to call. CDR1 and CDR2 (germline): SGHTA, FQGNSA. The CDR3 runs to 15 residues. With 5 bases removed from V and 0 bases from J, the gap between germline ends came to 14 bases.